These 10 T cell receptor beta chains were sequenced from one sample in a study of shared clonotypes between healthy human individuals. Sequenced by immunoSEQ multiplex PCR; TCRdb stores in-frame clones only, minus some. The data contain about 300,000 clones, roughly 70% of them singletons. Sequenced input: memory CD4+ T cells sorted from blood. The subset denotes: CD45RA-negative fraction. The receptors were gathered from a man aged 30 to 39 in good health.

This clone was counted only a few times. This chain links TRBV5-4 with TRBJ2-3; D remains ambiguous. The CDR3 runs to 16 residues. CDR1 and CDR2 from the germline V gene are SGHNT and YYREEE (reference sequence). Deletions cut 4 bases from V and 7 bases from J, with 22 bases between. The CDR3, as DNA: TGTGCCAGCAGCCGCCCGACTCCAGGAAATGGGAATACGCAGTATTTT. Its protein product is CASSRPTPGNGNTQYF.

The chain uses TRBV19 and TRBJ1-2, with 11 positions matching TRBD1. The CDR3 is 15 amino acids. Germline lookup yields CDR1 LNHDA and CDR2 SQIVND (reference sequence). V shed 5 bases and J 5 bases; nucleotides not matched to a gene: 7. The CDR3 loop reads CASSFGQGASYGYTF. CDR3 in DNA: TGTGCCAGTAGTTTCGGACAGGGGGCATCGTATGGCTACACCTTC.

The rearrangement joins TRBV10-3 to TRBJ1-2; 7 bases agree with TRBD1. The CDR3 runs 15 residues. After removal of 5 bases from V and 5 bases from J, the junction contained 11 bases not matched to a gene. Germline CDR1 is ENHRY and CDR2 is SYGVKD. The CDR3 bases are TGTGCCATCAGTTCGAGAGACAGGGACCTATATGGCTACACCTTC. Protein: CAISSRDRDLYGYTF.

This chain connects TRBV30 to TRBJ2-5, with D perhaps TRBD1 (8 bases). This CDR3 has 15 amino acids. The V end was cut by 5 bases, the J end by 4 bases, with 20 bases between. Germline values: CDR1 GTSNPN, CDR2 SVGIG (reference sequence). Here the CDR3 DNA reads TGTGCCTGGCAACAGGGGGGGGGCGCTAGAGAGACCCAGTACTTC. This gives the protein CAWQQGGGARETQYF.

This clone has just a few counts. CDR3 sequence: CASSLRLAGISTDTQYF. As DNA, the CDR3 is TGTGCCAGCAGTTTACGGCTAGCGGGGATTAGCACAGATACGCAGTATTTT. The genes are TRBV27 and TRBJ2-3; 9 bases map to TRBD2. Germline CDR1 and CDR2: MNHEY and SMNVEV (reference sequence). J was trimmed by 0 bases and V by 2 bases; bases with no gene match: 6. The CDR3 is made up of 17 amino acids.

This chain joins TRBV5-1 and TRBJ2-5; 13 nucleotides agree with TRBD2. The length of the CDR3 is 19 residues. The germline CDR1 and CDR2 sequences are SGHRS and YFSETQ. J gave up 0 bases and V 4 bases, and 12 bases lay outside the gene matches. The CDR3 protein is CASSEQPGTSGTYQETQYF. CDR3 in DNA: TGCGCCAGCAGCGAACAGCCTGGGACTAGCGGGACCTACCAAGAGACCCAGTACTTC. Full variable domain (remainder filled in from reference TRBV5-1 and TRBJ2-5): KAGVTQTPRYLIKTRGQQVTLSCSPISGHRSVSWYQQTPGQGLQFLFEYFSETQRNKGNFPGRFSGRQFSNSRSEMNVSTLELGDSALYLCASSEQPGTSGTYQETQYFGPGTRLLVL.

J is TRBJ1-5 and V is TRBV6-5; D is uncertain. Germline V gives CDR1 MNHEY, CDR2 SVGAGI. V lost 2 bases, J lost 2 bases, and 7 bases lay in between. The CDR3 is 14 residues long. This CDR3 reads CASSYEAGNQPQHF. DNA of the CDR3: TGTGCCAGCAGTTACGAAGCAGGCAATCAGCCCCAGCATTTT.

V gene TRBV6-1 combines with J gene TRBJ1-5; no reliable D call. V lost 1 base, J lost 6 bases, and 10 bases lay in between. Per the germline V gene, CDR1 is MNHNS and CDR2 is SASEGT. CDR3 length: 14 amino acids. The CDR3 reads CASSEVNRLQPQHF. The CDR3 coding sequence is TGTGCCAGCAGTGAAGTAAACAGACTTCAGCCCCAGCATTTT.

This clone showed up just once. A read error may be the cause here, since a much bigger clone is one base away. V usage is TRBV28 and J usage is TRBJ1-2, with 8 nucleotides matching TRBD1. Losses at the gene ends were 6 bases for V and 2 bases for J; bases not matched to a gene: 2. Germline V gene sequence: CDR1 MDHEN, CDR2 SYDVKM. This CDR3 region has 13 residues. The CDR3 spells CASRRTGNYGYTF. DNA of the CDR3: TGTGCCAGCAGGAGGACAGGGAACTATGGCTACACCTTC.

The J gene is TRBJ1-5, the V gene TRBV18, with 10 nucleotides matching TRBD1. V shed 6 bases, J shed 3 bases, and the junction held 11 bases outside the gene matches. Germline values: CDR1 KGHSH, CDR2 LQKENI. The CDR3 has 17 residues. The CDR3 DNA reads as TGTGCCAGCTCGTCCAACTTGGGACAGGGGAACAATCAGCCCCAGCATTTT. Its protein product is CASSSNLGQGNNQPQHF.